This T cell receptor beta chain was identified during a study of Ad26.COV2.S vaccination and SARS-CoV-2 variants. V gave up 0 bases and J gave up 1 base, with 8 bases separating them. The CDR3 sequence is 15 residues long. Germline V CDR1 and CDR2: MGHRA, YSYEKL. Profiling relied on immunoSEQ multiplex PCR, and the TCRdb table lists in-frame clones only, not all of them. The sample consists of under 300,000 clones, around 88% of them appearing once. Treatment defined: 15 to 20 received Ad26.COV2.S at low or high dose, single or two shots; roughly five received placebo; per-sample allocation not given. On day 63 after the first injection, vaccine and placebo recipients gave samples.

This TCR came from a person aged 18-60 years who received the Ad26.COV2.S COVID-19 vaccine or a placebo. Sample: peripheral blood, taken in a trial of Ad26.COV2.S vaccine versus placebo. The chain joins TRBV4-1 to TRBJ2-3; possible D gene TRBD2, 5 bases. The DNA of the CDR3 is TGCGCCAGCAGCCAAGATCGGCGGGGCACAGATACGCAGTATTTT. As protein: CASSQDRRGTDTQYF.